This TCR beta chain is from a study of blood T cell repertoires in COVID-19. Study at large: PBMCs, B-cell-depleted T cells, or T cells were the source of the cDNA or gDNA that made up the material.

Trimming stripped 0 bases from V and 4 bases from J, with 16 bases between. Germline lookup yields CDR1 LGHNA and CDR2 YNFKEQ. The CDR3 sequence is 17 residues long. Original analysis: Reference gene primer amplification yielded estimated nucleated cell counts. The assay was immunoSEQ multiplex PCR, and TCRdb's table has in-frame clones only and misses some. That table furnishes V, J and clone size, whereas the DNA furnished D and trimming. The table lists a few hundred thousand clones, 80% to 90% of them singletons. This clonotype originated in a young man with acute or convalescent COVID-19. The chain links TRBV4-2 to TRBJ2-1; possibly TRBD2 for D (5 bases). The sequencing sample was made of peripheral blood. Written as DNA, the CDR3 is TGTGCCAGCAGCCAAGAGAGGGTGAGGTTGGGATACAATGAGCAGTTCTTC. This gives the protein CASSQERVRLGYNEQFF.